The rows below give T cell receptor beta chains drawn from one sample of a study of radiation and T cells in renal cell carcinoma. The repertoire was sequenced with immunoSEQ multiplex PCR; TCRdb's copy has only in-frame clones and lacks some. The repertoire holds approximately 21,000 clones, with 45% to 55% as singletons. The specimen comprised tumor tissue, sampled from a patient whose treatment was nephrectomy without radiotherapy. All receptors derive from a human donor with renal cell carcinoma. The CDR3 runs from the conserved cysteine through the conserved F or W. D genes are given only for firm matches. Some rows have no size entry. The others give once, few or many, or a class for an expanded clone.

v_call: TRBV5-1
clone_size: NA
j_call: TRBJ2-1
d_call: NA
cdr3_nt: TGCGCCAGCAGCTTGGCTCCGGGCATAAATTACAATGAGCAGTTCTTC
cdr3_aa: CASSLAPGINYNEQFF

v_call: TRBV7-2
clone_size: NA
j_call: TRBJ2-7
d_call: TRBD1
cdr3_nt: TGTGCCAGCAGCCCGACCACAGGGGGCTACGAGCAGTACTTC
cdr3_aa: CASSPTTGGYEQYF

v_call: TRBV6-1
clone_size: medium-sized
j_call: TRBJ1-6
d_call: NA
cdr3_nt: TGTGCCAGCAGTGGCACGTATAATTCACCCCTCCACTTT
cdr3_aa: CASSGTYNSPLHF

v_call: TRBV6-1
clone_size: NA
j_call: TRBJ2-4
d_call: TRBD2
cdr3_nt: TGTGCCAGCAGTGATCGCGGGGGAGCAAACATTCAGTACTTC
cdr3_aa: CASSDRGGANIQYF

v_call: TRBV7-6
clone_size: NA
j_call: TRBJ2-2
d_call: NA
cdr3_nt: TGTGCCAGCAGCTTAGATACGGTTACATACACCGGGGAGCTGTTTTTT
cdr3_aa: CASSLDTVTYTGELFF

v_call: TRBV7-8
clone_size: NA
j_call: TRBJ2-7
d_call: TRBD1
cdr3_nt: TGTGCCAGCAGCCTCCGGCCGCAGTGGACAGGGGGCCGGGGGGGCGCCTACGAGCAGTACTTC
cdr3_aa: CASSLRPQWTGGRGGAYEQYF

v_call: TRBV27
clone_size: NA
j_call: TRBJ1-6
d_call: NA
cdr3_nt: TGTGCCAGCAGTTTCAGGGAAAATTCACCCCTCCACTTT
cdr3_aa: CASSFRENSPLHF

v_call: TRBV27
clone_size: NA
j_call: TRBJ2-5
d_call: TRBD2
cdr3_nt: TGTGCCAGCAGTCCGGGACTAGCGGGGATCCGTGGAGAGACCCAGTACTTC
cdr3_aa: CASSPGLAGIRGETQYF

v_call: TRBV18
clone_size: few
j_call: TRBJ1-5
d_call: TRBD1
cdr3_nt: TGTGCCAGCTCACCTCAGGGGGATCAGCCCCAGCATTTT
cdr3_aa: CASSPQGDQPQHF

v_call: TRBV7-2
clone_size: NA
j_call: TRBJ1-6
d_call: NA
cdr3_nt: TGTGCCAGCAGCCTAAGGTGGCAGAATAATTCACCCCTCCACTTT
cdr3_aa: CASSLRWQNNSPLHF

v_call: TRBV18
clone_size: NA
j_call: TRBJ1-2
d_call: NA
cdr3_nt: TGTGCCAGCTCACCAGCCCCAGAAACAGTTGGTGGCTACACCTTC
cdr3_aa: CASSPAPETVGGYTF

v_call: TRBV30
clone_size: NA
j_call: TRBJ1-4
d_call: NA
cdr3_nt: TGTGCCTGGAGTAAGGGGCTCGGAGGTGAAAAACTGTTTTTT
cdr3_aa: CAWSKGLGGEKLFF

v_call: TRBV5-4
clone_size: NA
j_call: TRBJ2-7
d_call: NA
cdr3_nt: TGTGCCAGCAGCCTAGACAGAACCTACGAGCAGTACTTC
cdr3_aa: CASSLDRTYEQYF

v_call: TRBV10-3
clone_size: NA
j_call: TRBJ2-1
d_call: TRBD1
cdr3_nt: TGTGCCATCAGTGAAGAAGGGGGCTCTGCCAATGAGCAGTTCTTC
cdr3_aa: CAISEEGGSANEQFF

v_call: TRBV6-1
clone_size: NA
j_call: TRBJ1-1
d_call: NA
cdr3_nt: TGTGCCAGCAGTGAGATACGGAGGAACACTGAAGCTTTCTTT
cdr3_aa: CASSEIRRNTEAFF

v_call: TRBV4-2
clone_size: NA
j_call: TRBJ2-3
d_call: TRBD1
cdr3_nt: TGTGCCAGCAGCCAAGAAGCCTGGGGACAGGGTACCCCAGATACGCAGTATTTT
cdr3_aa: CASSQEAWGQGTPDTQYF